This TCR beta chain is from a study of shared clonotypes between healthy human individuals. In the study overall: Used for every donor were three CD4 naive, three CD4 memory, two CD8 naive and one CD8 memory plate.

Study-level findings and limits: An expected dependence of interdonor clonotype sharing on sequencing depth was noted.

Replicate PCRs for sorted subsets used 200 to 250 ng DNA; this equaled 25,000 to 35,000 T cell genomes. The assay was immunoSEQ multiplex PCR, and TCRdb's table has in-frame clones only and misses some. This sample has roughly 850,000 clones, with around 96% found just once. As regards this clone: Its antigen remains unidentified.

Terminally differentiated effector memory CD45RA+ cells were left out of the naive CD8 fraction, which was CD45RO-negative and positively selected for CCR7. Germline V gives CDR1 MGHRA, CDR2 YSYEKL. The CDR3 extends over 18 amino acids. With V trimmed by 0 bases and J by 1 base, 10 bases remained unmatched. V usage is TRBV4-1 and J usage is TRBJ2-3; TRBD2 matches 7 bases. The source material was naive CD8+ T cells sorted from blood. This TCR derives from a man aged 25 to 40 in good health. The CDR3, as DNA: TGCGCCAGCAGCCAAGATCCGGCGGGAGCGCCAGGCACAGATACGCAGTATTTT. This encodes CASSQDPAGAPGTDTQYF.